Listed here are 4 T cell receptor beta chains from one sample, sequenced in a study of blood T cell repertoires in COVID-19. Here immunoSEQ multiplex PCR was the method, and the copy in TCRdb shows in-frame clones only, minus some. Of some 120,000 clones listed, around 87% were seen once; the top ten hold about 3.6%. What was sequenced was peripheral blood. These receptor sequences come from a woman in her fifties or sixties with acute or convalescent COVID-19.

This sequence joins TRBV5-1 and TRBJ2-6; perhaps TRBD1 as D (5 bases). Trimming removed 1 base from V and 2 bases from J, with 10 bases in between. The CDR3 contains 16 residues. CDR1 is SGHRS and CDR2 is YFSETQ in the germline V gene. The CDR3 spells CASSLSVGPGANVLTF. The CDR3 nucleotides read TGCGCCAGCAGCTTGTCCGTGGGGCCTGGGGCCAACGTCCTGACTTTC.

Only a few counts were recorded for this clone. The CDR3 nucleotides are TGTGCCAGCAGTTTAAGGGGACAGACGATCTATGGCTACACCTTC. As protein: CASSLRGQTIYGYTF. The V and J genes are TRBV27 and TRBJ1-2, with 7 bases fitting TRBD1. The CDR3 covers 15 residues. CDR1 and CDR2 (germline): MNHEY, SMNVEV (reference sequence). After removal of 2 bases from V and 4 bases from J, the junction contained 7 bases not matched to a gene.

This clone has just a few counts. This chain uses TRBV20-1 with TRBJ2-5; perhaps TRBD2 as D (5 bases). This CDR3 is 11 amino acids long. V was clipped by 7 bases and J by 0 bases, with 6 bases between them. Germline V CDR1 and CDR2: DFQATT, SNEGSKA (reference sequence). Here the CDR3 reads CSGEYQETQYF. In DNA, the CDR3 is TGCAGTGGGGAGTACCAAGAGACCCAGTACTTC.

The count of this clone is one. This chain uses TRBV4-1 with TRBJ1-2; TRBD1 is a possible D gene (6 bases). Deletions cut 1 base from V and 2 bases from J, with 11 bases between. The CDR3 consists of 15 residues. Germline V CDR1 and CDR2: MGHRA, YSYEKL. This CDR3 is CASSQVGGGNYGYTF. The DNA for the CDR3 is TGCGCCAGCAGCCAAGTAGGGGGGGGGAACTATGGCTACACCTTC.